This T cell receptor (beta chain) was profiled in a study of shared clonotypes between healthy human individuals. In the CD4+ fraction, cells were divided into CD45RA+ naive and CD45RA-negative memory subsets. Study-wide results and limits: A few donors showed sharing of around 5.3% of naive CD4 clonotypes.

Sequencing was performed with immunoSEQ multiplex PCR; in TCRdb, only in-frame clones are kept and a portion is missing. The table shows some 1 million clones, with under 80% occurring only once. There are 19 residues in the CDR3. The trim removed 5 bases at V and 6 bases at J, leaving 21 bases unmatched. Per germline, CDR1 SGHNT and CDR2 YENEEA. Concerning this clone itself: What it binds is unknown.

This clonotype was obtained from a man aged 18-30 years in good health. The V and J genes are TRBV11-3 and TRBJ2-1, with TRBD2 identical over 8 bases. The specimen was memory CD4+ T cells sorted from blood. As to subset: CD45RA-negative fraction. Written as DNA, the CDR3 is TGTGCCAGCAGCCAACACCCTTCTTTCCGGGAGGGCCGGGGCAATGAGCAGTTCTTC. It translates to CASSQHPSFREGRGNEQFF.